This TCR beta chain was sequenced during a study of cytomegalovirus exposure and HLA in healthy donors. With 60 Vbeta and 13 Jbeta primers, the PCR was carried out. Sequencing used immunoSEQ multiplex PCR; TCRdb keeps in-frame clones, though not all of them. Of under 120,000 clones listed, 70% are singletons. The germline V gene has CDR1 DFQATT and CDR2 SNEGSKA (reference sequence). The CDR3 length is 11 residues. Trimming took 5 bases from V and 10 from J, leaving 12 bases between them. Source material: PBMCs. This TCR was recovered from a man aged 40-49 years in good health and CMV-seropositive. This rearrangement joins TRBV20-1 to TRBJ1-5, with TRBD1 as a possible D gene (5 bases). The CDR3 DNA reads as TGCAGTGCTCCCCGCAGGGAACCCCAGCATTTT. Its translation is CSAPRREPQHF.